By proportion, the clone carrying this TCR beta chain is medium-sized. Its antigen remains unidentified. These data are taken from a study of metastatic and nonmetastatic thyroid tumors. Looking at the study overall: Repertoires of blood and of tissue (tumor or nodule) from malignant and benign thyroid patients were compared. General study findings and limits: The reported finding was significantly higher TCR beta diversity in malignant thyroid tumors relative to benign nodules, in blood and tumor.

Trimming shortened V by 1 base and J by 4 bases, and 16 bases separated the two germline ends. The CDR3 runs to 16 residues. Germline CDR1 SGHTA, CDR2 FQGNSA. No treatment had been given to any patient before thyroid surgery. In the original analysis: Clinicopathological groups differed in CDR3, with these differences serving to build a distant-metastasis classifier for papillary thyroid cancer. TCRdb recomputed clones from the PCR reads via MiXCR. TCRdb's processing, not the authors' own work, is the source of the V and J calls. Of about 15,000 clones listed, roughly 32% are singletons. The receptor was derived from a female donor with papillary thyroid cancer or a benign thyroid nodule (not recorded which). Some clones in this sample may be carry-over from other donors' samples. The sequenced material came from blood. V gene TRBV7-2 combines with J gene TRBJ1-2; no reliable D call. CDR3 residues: CASSLGGPGIIYGYTF. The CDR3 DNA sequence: TGTGCCAGCAGCTTAGGTGGGCCCGGAATAATCTATGGCTACACCTTC.